This passage covers 8 T cell receptor beta chains from one sample sequenced in a study of cytomegalovirus exposure and HLA in healthy donors. Primers included in the PCR were 60 Vbeta and 13 Jbeta primers. The assay was immunoSEQ multiplex PCR, and TCRdb's table has in-frame clones only and misses some. The profile shows 150,000 to 190,000 clones, about three quarters of them singletons. The specimen was PBMCs. The receptors were gathered from a young man in good health and CMV-seronegative.

The J gene is TRBJ2-5, the V gene TRBV5-1, with D possibly matching TRBD2 (5 bases). Germline-derived CDR1 and CDR2 are SGHRS and YFSETQ. The V end was cut by 3 bases, the J end by 5 bases, with 14 bases between. CDR3 length equals 14 residues. The CDR3 bases are TGCGCCAGCAGCTCTTACACGGGCGGGGAGACCCAGTACTTC. Protein sequence: CASSSYTGGETQYF.

V gene TRBV9 combines with J gene TRBJ2-1, with D possibly matching TRBD1 (6 bases). CDR1 and CDR2 from the germline V gene are SGDLS and YYNGEE. With 4 bases removed from V and 2 bases from J, the gap between germline ends came to 13 bases. The CDR3 spans 15 residues. Here the CDR3 reads CASSPRDIPYNEQFF. CDR3 DNA: TGTGCCAGCAGCCCTCGGGACATCCCCTACAATGAGCAGTTCTTC.

The chain joins TRBV28 to TRBJ2-5, with D tentatively TRBD1 (5 bases). The CDR3 has 14 residues. V lost 6 bases to trimming and J lost 2 bases, with 13 bases between them. The germline V gene has CDR1 MDHEN and CDR2 SYDVKM. The CDR3 DNA sequence: TGTGCCAGCAGCTCATGGACACCACAAGAGACCCAGTACTTC. Its protein product is CASSSWTPQETQYF.

The rearrangement joins TRBV6-6 to TRBJ2-7; no clear D. Looked up from germline, CDR1 is MNHNY and CDR2 is SVGAGI (reference sequence). V lost 8 bases to trimming and J lost 2 bases, with 10 bases between them. The CDR3 consists of 12 residues. This CDR3 reads CASDVGAYEQYF. CDR3 coding DNA: TGTGCCAGCGATGTGGGCGCCTACGAGCAGTACTTC.

The gene calls are TRBV14 and TRBJ2-1; TRBD2 matches 9 bases. Germline CDR1 reads SGHDN; CDR2 reads FVKESK. The CDR3 is 18 residues long. V shed 0 bases and J 0 bases; nucleotides not matched to a gene: 6. CDR3 in DNA: TGTGCCAGCAGCCAAGACCCTAGCGGGGCCCCCTCCTACAATGAGCAGTTCTTC. It specifies CASSQDPSGAPSYNEQFF.

The chain joins TRBV10-3 to TRBJ2-7, with 7 bases identical to TRBD2. Trimming took 2 bases from V and 2 from J; bases not matched to a gene: 9. This CDR3 is built from 16 residues. Germline V gene lookup returns CDR1 ENHRY and CDR2 SYGVKD. The CDR3 region is CAISEGHPSGPYEQYF. The CDR3, as DNA: TGTGCCATCAGTGAGGGTCATCCTAGCGGTCCCTACGAGCAGTACTTC.

This clone was observed a few times. DNA for the CDR3: TGTGCCAGCAGCTCCTGGAGCGGGGGAAAGACCTACGAGCAGTACTTC. Translating gives CASSSWSGGKTYEQYF. V is TRBV7-2 and J is TRBJ2-5, with 8 nucleotides matching TRBD2. The J call may be faulty, since TRBJ2-7 better matches the DNA end. The V gene's germline CDR1 is SGHTA and CDR2 FQGNSA. CDR3 size: 16 residues.

The V and J genes are TRBV5-6 and TRBJ2-2; 10 bases line up with TRBD2. This CDR3 spans 16 amino acids. CDR1 and CDR2 (germline): SGHDT, YYEEEE. The V segment lost 10 bases and the J segment 3 bases; nucleotides outside the gene matches: 12. CDR3 nucleotides: TGTGCCGGTCGGGAGCCTAGCGGGAGACACACCGGGGAGCTGTTTTTT. The encoded protein is CAGREPSGRHTGELFF.